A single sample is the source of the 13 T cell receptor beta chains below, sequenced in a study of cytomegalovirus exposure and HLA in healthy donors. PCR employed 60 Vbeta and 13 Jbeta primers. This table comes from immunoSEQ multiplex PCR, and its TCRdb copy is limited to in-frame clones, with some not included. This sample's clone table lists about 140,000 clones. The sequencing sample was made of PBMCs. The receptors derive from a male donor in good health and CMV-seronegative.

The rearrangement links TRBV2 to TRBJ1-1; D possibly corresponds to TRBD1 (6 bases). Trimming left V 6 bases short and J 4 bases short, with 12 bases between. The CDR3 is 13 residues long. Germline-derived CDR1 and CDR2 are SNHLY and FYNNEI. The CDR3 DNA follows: TGTGCCAGCAGCTCAGGGGTATTCACTGAAGCTTTCTTT. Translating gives CASSSGVFTEAFF.

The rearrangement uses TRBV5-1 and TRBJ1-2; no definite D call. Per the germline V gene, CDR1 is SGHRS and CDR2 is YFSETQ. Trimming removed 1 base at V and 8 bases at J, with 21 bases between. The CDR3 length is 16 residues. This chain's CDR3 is CASSLMSGGPSRGYTF. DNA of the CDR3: TGCGCCAGCAGCTTGATGTCTGGCGGCCCTTCACGGGGCTACACCTTC.

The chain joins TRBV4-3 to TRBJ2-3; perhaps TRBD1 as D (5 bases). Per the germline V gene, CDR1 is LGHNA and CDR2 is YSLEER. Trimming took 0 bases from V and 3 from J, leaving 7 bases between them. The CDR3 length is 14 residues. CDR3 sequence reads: CASSQDPGTDTQYF. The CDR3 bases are TGCGCCAGCAGCCAAGATCCAGGGACAGATACGCAGTATTTT.

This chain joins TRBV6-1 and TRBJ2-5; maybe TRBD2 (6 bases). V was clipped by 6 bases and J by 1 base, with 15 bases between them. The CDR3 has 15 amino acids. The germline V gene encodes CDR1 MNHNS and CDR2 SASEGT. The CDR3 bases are TGTGCCAGCAGGGCCATCTACGGGAGCCAAGAGACCCAGTACTTC. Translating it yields CASRAIYGSQETQYF.

Written as DNA, the CDR3 is TGCAGCGGGGGGGGGTTTCCTGGCGAGCAGTACTTC. Its translation: CSGGGFPGEQYF. The J gene is TRBJ2-7, the V gene TRBV29-1, with 7 positions matching TRBD2. This CDR3 has 12 amino acids. The V segment lost 7 bases and the J segment 6 bases; nucleotides outside the gene matches: 9. Germline-derived CDR1 and CDR2 are SQVTM and ANQGSEA.

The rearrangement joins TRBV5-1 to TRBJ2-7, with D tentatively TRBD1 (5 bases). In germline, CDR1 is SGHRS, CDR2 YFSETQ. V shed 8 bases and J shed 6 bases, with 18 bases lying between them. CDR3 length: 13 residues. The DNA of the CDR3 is TGCGCCAGTAGGGCCTATGGGGCCGGCGAGCAGTACTTC. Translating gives CASRAYGAGEQYF.

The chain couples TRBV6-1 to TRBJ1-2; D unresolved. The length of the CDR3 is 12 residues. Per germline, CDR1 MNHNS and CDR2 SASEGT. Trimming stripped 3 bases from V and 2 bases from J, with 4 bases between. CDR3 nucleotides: TGTGCCAGCAGTGACCGGAACTATGGCTACACCTTC. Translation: CASSDRNYGYTF.

The chain's CDR3 is CASSLAAGTEAFF. CDR3 bases: TGTGCCAGCAGCTTAGCTGCAGGCACTGAAGCTTTCTTT. The chain links TRBV7-7 to TRBJ1-1; D unclear. The CDR3 contains 13 residues. V lost 0 bases, J lost 4 bases, and 6 bases lay in between. CDR1 is SSHAT and CDR2 is FNYEAQ in the germline V gene (reference sequence).

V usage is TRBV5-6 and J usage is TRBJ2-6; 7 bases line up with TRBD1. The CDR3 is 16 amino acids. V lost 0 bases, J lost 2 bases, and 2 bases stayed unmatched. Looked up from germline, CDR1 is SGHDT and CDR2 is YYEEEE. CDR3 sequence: CASSLEQGPGANVLTF. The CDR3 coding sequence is TGTGCCAGCAGCTTGGAACAGGGGCCTGGGGCCAACGTCCTGACTTTC.

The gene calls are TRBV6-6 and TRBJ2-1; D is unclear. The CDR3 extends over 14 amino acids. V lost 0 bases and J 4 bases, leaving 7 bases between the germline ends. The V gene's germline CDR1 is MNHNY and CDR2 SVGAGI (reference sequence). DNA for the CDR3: TGTGCCAGCAGTTACTCGGGCTTTTACAATGAGCAGTTCTTC. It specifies CASSYSGFYNEQFF.

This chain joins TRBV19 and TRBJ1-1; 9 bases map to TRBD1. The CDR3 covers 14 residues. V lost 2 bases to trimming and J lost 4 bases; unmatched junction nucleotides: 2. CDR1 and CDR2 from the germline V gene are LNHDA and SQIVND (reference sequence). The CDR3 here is CASSITGGGTEAFF. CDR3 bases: TGTGCCAGTAGTATAACAGGGGGCGGCACTGAAGCTTTCTTT.

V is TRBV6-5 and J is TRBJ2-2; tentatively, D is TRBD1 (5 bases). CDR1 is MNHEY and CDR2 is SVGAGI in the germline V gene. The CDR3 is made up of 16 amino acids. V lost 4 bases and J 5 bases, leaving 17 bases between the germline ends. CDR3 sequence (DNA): TGTGCCAGCAGTTTTGGGGCGCCGAGAAGTACCGGGGAGCTGTTTTTT. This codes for CASSFGAPRSTGELFF.

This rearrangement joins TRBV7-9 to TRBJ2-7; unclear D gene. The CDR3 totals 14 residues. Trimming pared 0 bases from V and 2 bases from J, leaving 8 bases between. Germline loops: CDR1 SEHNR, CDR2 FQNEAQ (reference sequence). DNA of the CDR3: TGTGCCAGCAGCTTAGCTCCCAAAACCTACGAGCAGTACTTC. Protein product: CASSLAPKTYEQYF.